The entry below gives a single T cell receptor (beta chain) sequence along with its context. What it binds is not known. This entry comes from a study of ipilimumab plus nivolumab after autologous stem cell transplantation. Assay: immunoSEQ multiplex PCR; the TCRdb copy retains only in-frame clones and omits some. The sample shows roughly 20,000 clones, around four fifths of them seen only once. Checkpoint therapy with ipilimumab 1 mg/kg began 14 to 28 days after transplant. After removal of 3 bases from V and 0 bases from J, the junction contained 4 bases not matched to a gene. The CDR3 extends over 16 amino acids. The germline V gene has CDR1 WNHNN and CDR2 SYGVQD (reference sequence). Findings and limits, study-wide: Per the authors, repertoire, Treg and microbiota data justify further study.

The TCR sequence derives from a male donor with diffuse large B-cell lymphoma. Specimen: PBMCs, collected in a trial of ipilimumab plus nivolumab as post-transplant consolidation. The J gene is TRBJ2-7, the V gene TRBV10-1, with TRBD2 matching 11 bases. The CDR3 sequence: CASSDLAGGSSYEQYF. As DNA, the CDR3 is TGCGCCAGCAGTGACCTAGCGGGGGGCTCCTCCTACGAGCAGTACTTC.